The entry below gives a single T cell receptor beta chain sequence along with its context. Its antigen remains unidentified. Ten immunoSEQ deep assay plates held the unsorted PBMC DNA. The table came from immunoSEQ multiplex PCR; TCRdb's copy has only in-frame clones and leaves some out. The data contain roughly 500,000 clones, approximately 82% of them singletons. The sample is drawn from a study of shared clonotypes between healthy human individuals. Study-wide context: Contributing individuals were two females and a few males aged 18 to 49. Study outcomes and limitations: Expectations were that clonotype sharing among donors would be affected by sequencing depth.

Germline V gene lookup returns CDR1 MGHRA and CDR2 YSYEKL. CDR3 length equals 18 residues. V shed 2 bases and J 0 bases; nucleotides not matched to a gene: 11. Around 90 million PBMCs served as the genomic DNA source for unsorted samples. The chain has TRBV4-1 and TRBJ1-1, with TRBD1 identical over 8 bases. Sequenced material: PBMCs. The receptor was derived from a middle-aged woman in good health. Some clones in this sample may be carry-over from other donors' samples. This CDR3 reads CASSQRWGQEALNTEAFF. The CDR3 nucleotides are TGCGCCAGCAGCCAAAGGTGGGGACAGGAGGCTTTGAACACTGAAGCTTTCTTT.